The present T cell receptor beta chain was sequenced within a study of blood T cell repertoires in COVID-19 (dated by TCRdb to the early 2020s). About the study as a whole: Samples covering the acute and convalescent phases of COVID-19 were provided by collaborators in the United States, Italy and Spain. The prospective study material was composed of cDNA or gDNA derived from T cells, B-cell-depleted T cells, or PBMCs. Where available, HLA class I and class II types were obtained from metadata supplied by the sample provider rather than from assay-based typing. The repertoires were released in a freely available public database meant as a resource for research on the immune response to SARS-CoV-2. Samples were obtained from the ongoing ImmuneRACE study (first 160 participants) and from over 1,000 subjects provided by 6 global collaborators. Sample metadata almost always included a de-identified subject ID, COVID-19 status, age in years and sex. Deeply sampled blood TCRbeta repertoires from subjects exposed to, actively infected with, or recovered from COVID-19 were included in the dataset.

Participants in the prospective study were aged about 18 to 100 years, lived in 20 to 30 United States geographic areas, and enrolled through a virtual design. Cohort assignment in the prospective study relied on participant-reported clinical history from a screening survey and a study questionnaire. Recovered participants in ImmuneRACE Cohort 3 were defined as having two consecutive negative NP/OP PCR tests, clearance from a healthcare professional, or resolution of symptoms. Mobile phlebotomists in the prospective study collected whole blood, serum and a nasopharyngeal or oropharyngeal swab from every participant. Additional blood draws and questionnaires over a roughly two-month period could optionally be provided by prospective study participants. Before DNA extraction, prospective study blood samples were shipped either frozen or at room temperature. TCRbeta CDR3 regions were amplified from genomic DNA using the immunoSEQ Assay, a bias-controlled multiplex PCR. The study's processing was this. Within the assay, amplification of reference gene primers was used to estimate how many nucleated cells each sample contained. Sequence reads were collapsed and filtered to measure the absolute abundance of every unique TCRbeta CDR3 rearrangement. For each sample, productive Simpson clonality was calculated by taking the square root of Simpson's diversity index across productive rearrangements. TCRdb re-hosts the immuneACCESS table, in-frame sequences only. Its copies lack some clones; in the studies checked, an unresolved V gene accounts for under half of them, and the cause for the rest is not known. The DNA was the basis for D and trimming; V, J and clone size are from that table. Here the sample has a few hundred thousand clones; 70% to 90% occur a single time. In total, the top ten clones hold roughly 4.5% of the sample.

Remarks on this clone: It lacks a known antigen. No base-level quality is on record; no much larger clone is a single base apart.

Based on the germline V gene, the CDR1 and CDR2 sequences are KGHSH and LQKENI. Measured from the cysteine to the phenylalanine, the CDR3 is 18 residues long. Only the CDR3 DNA is retained, 54 bases long and in frame from the first base. V is trimmed back by 4 bases and J by 0 bases, and the junction contains 12 bases that no gene match accounts for. What the authors observed across the whole study: How much clinical and demographic metadata was included differed by source and by participant, and the metadata was provided uncurated.

The sequencing sample was made of PBMCs or T cells enriched from blood (not recorded which). Recombination linked TRBV18 to TRBJ2-7; TRBD2 agrees with 10 junctional bases. The receptor was isolated from a young man who had recovered from COVID-19. The bases read TGTGCCAGCTCACTACTAGCGGGGCAAGGCCCGAACTCCTACGAGCAGTACTTC. It codes for CASSLLAGQGPNSYEQYF.